This entry concerns a single T cell receptor (beta chain). The data originate from a study of blood T cell repertoires in COVID-19. J lost 7 bases, V lost 2 bases, and 2 bases had no gene match. The germline V gene encodes CDR1 MNHEY and CDR2 SVGAGI. This CDR3 region has 14 residues. The assay was immunoSEQ multiplex PCR, and TCRdb's table has in-frame clones only and misses some. Of 130,000 or so clones in the sample, approximately 80% are singletons; the top ten hold almost 8.5%. Sample: peripheral blood. The TCR comes from a woman aged 55-70 years with active or convalescent COVID-19. V and J are TRBV6-5 and TRBJ2-1; 10 positions match TRBD2. CDR3: CASSYRTSGNEQFF. The CDR3 nucleotides read TGTGCCAGCAGTTACAGGACTAGCGGAAATGAGCAGTTCTTC.